The text below deals with one TCR beta chain. Assay: immunoSEQ multiplex PCR; the TCRdb copy retains only in-frame clones and omits some. This sample has roughly 200,000 clones, with roughly nine tenths found just once. These data belong to a study of blood T cell repertoires in COVID-19. V lost 5 bases and J lost 8, with 18 bases in between. CDR3 length: 14 amino acids. Germline lookup yields CDR1 SGHTA and CDR2 FQGNSA. The sample comprised peripheral blood. The clonotype was recovered from a woman aged 18 to 35 who had recovered from COVID-19. J is TRBJ1-2 and V is TRBV7-2; maybe TRBD1 (6 bases). The CDR3 protein is CASSLTTGQKGYTF. DNA for the CDR3: TGTGCCAGCAGCCTTACGACGGGACAAAAGGGCTACACCTTC. Based on the CDR3 plus reference TRBV7-2 and TRBJ1-2, the full variable domain is GAGVSQSPSNKVTEKGKDVELRCDPISGHTALYWYRQSLGQGLEFLIYFQGNSAPDKSGLPSDRFSAERTGGSVSTLTIQRTQQEDSAVYLCASSLTTGQKGYTFGSGTRLTVV.